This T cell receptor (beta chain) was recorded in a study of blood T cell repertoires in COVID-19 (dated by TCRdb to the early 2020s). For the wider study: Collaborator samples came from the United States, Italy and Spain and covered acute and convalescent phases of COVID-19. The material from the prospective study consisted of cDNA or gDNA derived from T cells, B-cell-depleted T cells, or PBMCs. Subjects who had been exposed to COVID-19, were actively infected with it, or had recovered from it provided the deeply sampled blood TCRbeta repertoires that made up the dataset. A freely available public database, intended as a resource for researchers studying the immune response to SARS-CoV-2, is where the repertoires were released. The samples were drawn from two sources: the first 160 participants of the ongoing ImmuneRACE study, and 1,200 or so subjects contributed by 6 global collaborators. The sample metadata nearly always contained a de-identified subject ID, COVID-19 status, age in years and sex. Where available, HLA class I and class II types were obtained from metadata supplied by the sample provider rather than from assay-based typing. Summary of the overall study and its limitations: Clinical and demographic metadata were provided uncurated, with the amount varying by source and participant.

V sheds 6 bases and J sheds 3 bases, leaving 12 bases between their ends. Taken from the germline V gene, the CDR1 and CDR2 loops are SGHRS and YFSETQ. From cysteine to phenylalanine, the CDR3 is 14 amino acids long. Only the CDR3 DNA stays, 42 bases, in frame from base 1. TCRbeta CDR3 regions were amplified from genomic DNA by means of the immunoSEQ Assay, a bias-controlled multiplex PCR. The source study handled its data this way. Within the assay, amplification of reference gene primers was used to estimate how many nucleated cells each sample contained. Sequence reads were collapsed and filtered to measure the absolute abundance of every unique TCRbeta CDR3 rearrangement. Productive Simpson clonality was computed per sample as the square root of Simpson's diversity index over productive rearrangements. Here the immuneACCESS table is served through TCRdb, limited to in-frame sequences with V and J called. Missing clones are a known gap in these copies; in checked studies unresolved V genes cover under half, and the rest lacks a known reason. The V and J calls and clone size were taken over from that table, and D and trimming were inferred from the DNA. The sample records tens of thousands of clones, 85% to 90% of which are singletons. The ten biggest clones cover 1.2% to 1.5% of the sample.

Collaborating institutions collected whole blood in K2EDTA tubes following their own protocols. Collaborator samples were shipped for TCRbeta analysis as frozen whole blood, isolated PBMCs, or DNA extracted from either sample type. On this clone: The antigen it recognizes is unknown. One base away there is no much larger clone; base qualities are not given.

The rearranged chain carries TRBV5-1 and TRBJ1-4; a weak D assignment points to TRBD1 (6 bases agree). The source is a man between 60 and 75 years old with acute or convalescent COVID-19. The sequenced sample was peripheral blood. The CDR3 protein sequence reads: CASKQGVPNEKLFF. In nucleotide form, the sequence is TGCGCCAGCAAACAGGGCGTGCCTAATGAAAAACTGTTTTTT.